A single sample is the source of the 30 T cell receptor beta chains below, sequenced in a study of shared clonotypes between healthy human individuals. In the naive CD8 group, cells lacked CD45RO and were positively selected for CCR7, so terminally differentiated effector memory CD45RA+ cells were left out. The protocol was immunoSEQ multiplex PCR, while the TCRdb copy is restricted to in-frame clones and leaves out a portion. The sample has under 2,000,000 clones, around 96% seen once. The sample comprised naive CD8+ T cells sorted from blood. The receptor source for this set is a man younger than 30 in good health.

The V and J genes are TRBV6-1 and TRBJ2-7; TRBD1 matches 7 bases. After removal of 8 bases from V and 1 base from J, the junction contained 5 bases not matched to a gene. Germline lookup yields CDR1 MNHNS and CDR2 SASEGT. The CDR3 runs 13 residues. The CDR3 reads CASENRGSYEQYF. The CDR3 DNA follows: TGTGCCAGCGAGAACAGGGGTTCCTACGAGCAGTACTTC.

The rearrangement links TRBV25-1 to TRBJ1-1; 10 bases line up with TRBD1. Germline assignment: CDR1 MGHDK and CDR2 SYGVNS. This CDR3 spans 15 amino acids. Trimming at V came to 4 bases and at J to 6 bases, leaving 8 bases not matched to a gene. The CDR3 loop reads CASSVPGQGLAEAFF. DNA for the CDR3: TGTGCCAGCAGTGTCCCGGGACAGGGGCTCGCTGAAGCTTTCTTT.

The rearrangement joins TRBV6-5 to TRBJ2-7; D call uncertain. Trimming removed 0 bases from V and 0 bases from J, with 9 bases in between. Per the germline V gene, CDR1 is MNHEY and CDR2 is SVGAGI. The length of the CDR3 is 15 residues. CDR3 coding DNA: TGTGCCAGCAGTTACTCGGACCCAAGCTCCTACGAGCAGTACTTC. Its protein product is CASSYSDPSSYEQYF.

The chain recombines TRBV6-5 with TRBJ2-2; maybe TRBD2 (7 bases). The germline V and J ends were trimmed by 8 bases and 6 bases, with 16 bases remaining between them. CDR3 size: 14 residues. In germline, CDR1 is MNHEY, CDR2 SVGAGI. CDR3 DNA sequence: TGTGCCAGCTGTGCGGGGGCCGGATCCGGGGAGCTGTTTTTT. The encoded protein is CASCAGAGSGELFF.

V is TRBV7-9 and J is TRBJ1-1; tentatively, D is TRBD1 (6 bases). Per germline, CDR1 SEHNR and CDR2 FQNEAQ (reference sequence). This CDR3 region has 15 residues. V was shortened by 3 bases and J by 5 bases, with 16 bases between the two germline ends. Here the CDR3 reads CASSFGGAGRTEAFF. In DNA form, the CDR3 reads TGTGCCAGCAGCTTTGGGGGCGCGGGGAGGACTGAAGCTTTCTTT.

This sequence joins TRBV11-2 and TRBJ2-3; D is unresolved. The CDR3 has 12 residues. Germline V gives CDR1 SGHAT, CDR2 FQNNGV. The V end was cut by 4 bases, the J end by 6 bases, with 8 bases between. The CDR3 DNA follows: TGTGCCAGCAGCTACCTCGCGGATACGCAGTATTTT. Residues: CASSYLADTQYF.

The gene calls are TRBV29-1 and TRBJ1-2; 9 nucleotides align to TRBD1. This CDR3 region has 13 residues. After removal of 7 bases from V and 3 bases from J, the junction contained 6 bases not matched to a gene. In germline, CDR1 is SQVTM, CDR2 ANQGSEA. The chain's CDR3 is CSDLTGGDYGYTF. CDR3 bases: TGCAGCGACCTAACAGGGGGCGACTATGGCTACACCTTC.

The chain couples TRBV6-5 to TRBJ2-1; D perhaps matches TRBD2 (6 bases). Germline CDR1 and CDR2: MNHEY and SVGAGI. The V end lost 4 bases, the J end lost 0 bases, and 10 bases lay between the germline ends. CDR3 length: 15 amino acids. The CDR3 sequence: CASSSDGSSYNEQFF. CDR3 DNA sequence: TGTGCCAGCAGTTCGGACGGGAGCTCCTACAATGAGCAGTTCTTC.

This clone was detected only a few times. The chain uses TRBV4-1 and TRBJ1-3; possibly TRBD1 for D (5 bases). The V end lost 4 bases, the J end lost 2 bases, and 6 bases lay between the germline ends. The CDR3 loop spans 13 amino acids. Germline V gene lookup returns CDR1 MGHRA and CDR2 YSYEKL. DNA for the CDR3: TGCGCCAGCAGCCGGGACCCTGGAAACACCATATATTTT. Residues: CASSRDPGNTIYF.

This chain's CDR3 is CASSFPLTGSSYNEQFF. As DNA, the CDR3 is TGTGCCAGCAGTTTTCCCCTGACAGGGAGCTCCTACAATGAGCAGTTCTTC. The chain has TRBV28 and TRBJ2-1, with TRBD1 identical over 7 bases. The CDR3 has 17 residues. V was clipped by 3 bases and J by 0 bases; unmatched bases: 8. Germline assignment: CDR1 MDHEN and CDR2 SYDVKM.

Comments on this clone: This sample includes further DNA sequences coding for the same CDR3. This chain uses TRBV5-6 with TRBJ2-5; the D is unclear. The CDR3 spans 13 residues. V was shortened by 0 bases and J by 2 bases, with 5 bases between the two germline ends. The germline V gene has CDR1 SGHDT and CDR2 YYEEEE. This CDR3 reads CASSLGGQETQYF. The CDR3 DNA is TGTGCCAGCAGCTTGGGGGGTCAAGAGACCCAGTACTTC.

V is TRBV29-1 and J is TRBJ1-1; 7 positions match TRBD1. CDR3 length: 13 residues. CDR1 and CDR2 from the germline V gene are SQVTM and ANQGSEA. Losses at the gene ends were 2 bases for V and 4 bases for J; bases not matched to a gene: 4. This CDR3 is CSVEIGTATEAFF. CDR3 sequence (DNA): TGCAGCGTTGAAATCGGGACAGCCACTGAAGCTTTCTTT.

The gene calls are TRBV27 and TRBJ1-4; TRBD1 aligns across 7 bases. V was clipped by 5 bases and J by 6 bases; unmatched bases: 9. The CDR3 totals 15 residues. Germline loops: CDR1 MNHEY, CDR2 SMNVEV (reference sequence). CDR3 nucleotides: TGTGCCAGCAGTCCCCTGGCAGGGGGACATGAAAAACTGTTTTTT. As protein: CASSPLAGGHEKLFF. The complete variable domain, with remaining parts taken from reference TRBV27 and TRBJ1-4, reads EAQVTQNPRYLITVTGKKLTVTCSQNMNHEYMSWYRQDPGLGLRQIYYSMNVEVTDKGDVPEGYKVSRKEKRNFPLILESPSPNQTSLYFCASSPLAGGHEKLFFGSGTQLSVL.

As DNA, the CDR3 is TGTGCCTGGAGTGAGGAACCCTACGAGCAGTACTTC. It codes for CAWSEEPYEQYF. J is TRBJ2-7 and V is TRBV30; D call uncertain. CDR3 length: 12 amino acids. The germline V gene has CDR1 GTSNPN and CDR2 SVGIG (reference sequence). The germline V and J ends were trimmed by 1 base and 2 bases, with 6 bases remaining between them.

The V call is TRBV27, the J call TRBJ2-2, with 11 bases that match TRBD2. The CDR3 has 18 residues. V lost 3 bases to trimming and J lost 5 bases; unmatched junction nucleotides: 11. Germline loops: CDR1 MNHEY, CDR2 SMNVEV (reference sequence). The CDR3 here is CASSFLGTSGGGTGELFF. CDR3 nucleotide sequence: TGTGCCAGCAGTTTTCTTGGGACTAGCGGAGGAGGGACCGGGGAGCTGTTTTTT.

This clone was counted a single time. The chain carries TRBV9 and TRBJ2-2, with 12 bases matching TRBD2. The trim removed 4 bases at V and 3 bases at J, leaving 10 bases unmatched. The CDR3 has 18 amino acids. The germline gives CDR1 SGDLS, CDR2 YYNGEE. Written as DNA, the CDR3 is TGTGCCAGCAGCTCGGAACCTGGGACTAGCGGGTACACCGGGGAGCTGTTTTTT. Protein sequence: CASSSEPGTSGYTGELFF.

The chain combines TRBV9 with TRBJ2-7; D unresolved. The V gene lost 3 bases and the J gene lost 0 bases, with 10 bases spanning the gap. Germline CDR1 reads SGDLS; CDR2 reads YYNGEE. The CDR3 has 14 amino acids. Here the CDR3 reads CASSASSSSYEQYF. DNA for the CDR3: TGTGCCAGCAGCGCTTCTTCTAGCTCCTACGAGCAGTACTTC.

This chain links TRBV25-1 with TRBJ2-3; D call uncertain. Trimming took 3 bases from V and 3 from J, leaving 13 bases between them. The CDR3 runs 15 residues. Germline V gene data show CDR1 as MGHDK and CDR2 as SYGVNS. This CDR3 is CASSDFYLGTDTQYF. CDR3 in DNA: TGTGCCAGCAGTGATTTCTATCTGGGGACAGATACGCAGTATTTT.

The chain has TRBV7-2 and TRBJ2-5; no firm D call. Deletions cut 1 base from V and 3 bases from J, with 9 bases between. Germline V gene sequence: CDR1 SGHTA, CDR2 FQGNSA. The CDR3 loop spans 14 amino acids. Written as DNA, the CDR3 is TGTGCCAGCAGCTTAGGGCGTACCGAAGAGACCCAGTACTTC. It specifies CASSLGRTEETQYF.

This clone occurred once. The J gene is TRBJ2-3, the V gene TRBV29-1; D perhaps matches TRBD2 (6 bases). V lost 5 bases, J lost 0 bases, and 12 bases lay in between. This CDR3 has 14 residues. Germline values: CDR1 SQVTM, CDR2 ANQGSEA. The CDR3 protein is CSVWGELSTDTQYF. Written as DNA, the CDR3 is TGCAGCGTTTGGGGGGAGTTAAGCACAGATACGCAGTATTTT.

V gene TRBV4-3 combines with J gene TRBJ1-1, with 7 bases fitting TRBD1. The CDR3 has 14 amino acids. V was clipped by 4 bases and J by 4 bases; unmatched bases: 6. In germline, CDR1 is LGHNA, CDR2 YSLEER. DNA for the CDR3: TGCGCCAGCAGCCGCCTGACAGGGACCACTGAAGCTTTCTTT. The encoded protein is CASSRLTGTTEAFF.

A note on this clone: This sample also contains other DNA sequences that code for the same CDR3. The rearrangement uses TRBV19 and TRBJ2-7; no reliable D call. The CDR3 consists of 13 residues. V shed 2 bases and J shed 2 bases, with 7 bases lying between them. Per germline, CDR1 LNHDA and CDR2 SQIVND (reference sequence). In DNA form, the CDR3 reads TGTGCCAGTAGTATATCGGGCCCCTACGAGCAGTACTTC. Translation gives CASSISGPYEQYF.

This chain connects TRBV12-5 to TRBJ2-3; 8 nucleotides match TRBD2. V trimming: 4 bases; J trimming: 0 bases; junction bases outside the gene matches: 6. The germline V gene encodes CDR1 LGHNT and CDR2 FRNRAP. This CDR3 has 16 amino acids. CDR3 sequence: CASGSPTSESTDTQYF. CDR3 coding DNA: TGTGCTAGTGGTTCCCCGACTAGCGAGAGCACAGATACGCAGTATTTT.

CDR3 nucleotides: TGTGCCAGCAGCTTAGCGTTGTACGGGAAAAACACTGAAGCTTTCTTT. Translating gives CASSLALYGKNTEAFF. The chain joins TRBV7-6 to TRBJ1-1; D call uncertain. The CDR3 totals 16 residues. The V gene's germline CDR1 is SGHVS and CDR2 FNYEAQ. Between the trimmed V and J ends, which lost 0 bases and 2 bases, there was a span of 13 bases. The variable domain in full, completed from reference TRBV7-6 and TRBJ1-1, reads GAGVSQSPRYKVTKRGQDVALRCDPISGHVSLYWYRQALGQGPEFLTYFNYEAQQDKSGLPNDRFSAERPEGSISTLTIQRTEQRDSAMYRCASSLALYGKNTEAFFGQGTRLTVV.

The rearrangement joins TRBV1 to TRBJ2-5; the DNA was not compared with TRBD2, the D call given in the table. TRBV1 is noted as a pseudogene. CDR3 length equals 15 residues. CDR3 DNA: TGCACCAGCAGCCAGGGGAGCGGGGTTGAAGAGACCCAGTACTTC. Its translation: CTSSQGSGVEETQYF.

Of note for this clone: Other DNA variants within this sample encode the same CDR3. This sequence joins TRBV6-5 and TRBJ2-7, with TRBD1 matching over 9 bases. V lost 2 bases and J lost 4; bases outside the gene matches: 6. Germline loops: CDR1 MNHEY, CDR2 SVGAGI. The CDR3 is made up of 15 amino acids. CDR3 in amino acids: CASSYPGQGRYEQYF. The CDR3 coding sequence is TGTGCCAGCAGTTACCCCGGACAGGGGAGATACGAGCAGTACTTC.

The chain uses TRBV7-3 and TRBJ2-5; D uncertain. The CDR3 totals 15 residues. Germline values: CDR1 SGHTA, CDR2 FQGTGA. Trimming cost V 2 bases and J 2 bases, with 12 bases left between them. CDR3 protein: CASSLVADRQETQYF. The CDR3 bases are TGTGCCAGCAGCTTAGTGGCAGATAGACAAGAGACCCAGTACTTC.

V usage is TRBV10-3 and J usage is TRBJ2-7; possibly TRBD2 for D (6 bases). Germline V gives CDR1 ENHRY, CDR2 SYGVKD. Trimming shortened V by 3 bases and J by 6 bases, and 12 bases separated the two germline ends. This CDR3 contains 13 residues. CDR3 region: CAISDLREAEQYF. The CDR3 DNA reads TGTGCCATCAGTGACCTAAGGGAGGCCGAGCAGTACTTC.

A word on this clone: Other DNA sequences in this specimen translate into the identical CDR3. The rearrangement uses TRBV6-5 and TRBJ2-7; a possible D gene is TRBD2 (6 bases). Trimming shortened V by 2 bases and J by 3 bases, and 11 bases separated the two germline ends. CDR1 is MNHEY, CDR2 SVGAGI, per germline. The CDR3 loop spans 14 amino acids. The CDR3 sequence is CASSYGVGSYEQYF. CDR3 sequence (DNA): TGTGCCAGCAGTTACGGGGTCGGGAGCTACGAGCAGTACTTC.

This chain uses TRBV7-3 with TRBJ2-1; TRBD2 might be the D (7 bases). V gave up 4 bases and J gave up 4 bases, with 14 bases separating them. This CDR3 has 15 residues. Germline V CDR1 and CDR2: SGHTA, FQGTGA. The CDR3 nucleotides read TGTGCCAGCAGCTCATCGGCGGGGGCGTACAATGAGCAGTTCTTC. Protein product: CASSSSAGAYNEQFF.